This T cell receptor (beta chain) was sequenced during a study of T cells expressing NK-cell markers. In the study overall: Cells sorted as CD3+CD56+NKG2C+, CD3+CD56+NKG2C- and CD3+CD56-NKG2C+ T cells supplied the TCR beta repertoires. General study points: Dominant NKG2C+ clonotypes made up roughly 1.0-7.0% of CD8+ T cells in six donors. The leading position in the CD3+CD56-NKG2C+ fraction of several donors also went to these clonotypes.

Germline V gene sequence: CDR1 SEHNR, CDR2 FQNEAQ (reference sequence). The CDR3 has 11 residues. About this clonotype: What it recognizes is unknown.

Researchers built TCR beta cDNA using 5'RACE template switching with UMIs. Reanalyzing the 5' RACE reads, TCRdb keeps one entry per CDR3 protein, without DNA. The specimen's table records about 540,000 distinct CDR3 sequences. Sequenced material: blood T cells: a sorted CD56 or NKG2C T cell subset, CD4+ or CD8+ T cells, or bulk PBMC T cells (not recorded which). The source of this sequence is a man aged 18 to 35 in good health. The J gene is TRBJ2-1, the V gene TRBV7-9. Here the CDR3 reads CASSLLNEQFF.